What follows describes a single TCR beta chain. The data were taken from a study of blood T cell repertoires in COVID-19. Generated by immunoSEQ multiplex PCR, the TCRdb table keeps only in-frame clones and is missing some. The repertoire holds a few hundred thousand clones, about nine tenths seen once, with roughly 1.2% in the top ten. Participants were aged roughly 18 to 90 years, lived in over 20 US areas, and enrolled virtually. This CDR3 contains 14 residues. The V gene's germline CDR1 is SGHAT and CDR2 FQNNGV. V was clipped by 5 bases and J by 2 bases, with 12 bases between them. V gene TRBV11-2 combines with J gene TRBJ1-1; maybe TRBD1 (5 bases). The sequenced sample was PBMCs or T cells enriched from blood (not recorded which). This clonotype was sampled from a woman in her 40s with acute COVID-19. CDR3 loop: CASSRGLGNTEAFF. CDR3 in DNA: TGTGCCAGCAGCAGGGGCCTAGGAAACACTGAAGCTTTCTTT.